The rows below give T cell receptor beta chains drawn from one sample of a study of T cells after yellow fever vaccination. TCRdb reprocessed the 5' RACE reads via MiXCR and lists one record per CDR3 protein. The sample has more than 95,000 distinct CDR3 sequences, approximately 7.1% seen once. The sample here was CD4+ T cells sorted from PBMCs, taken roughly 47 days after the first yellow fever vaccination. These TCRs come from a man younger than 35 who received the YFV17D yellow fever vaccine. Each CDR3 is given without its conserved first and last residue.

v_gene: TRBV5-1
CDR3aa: ASSFATGGAHNEQF

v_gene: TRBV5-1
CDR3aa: ASSFSPGGSTEAF

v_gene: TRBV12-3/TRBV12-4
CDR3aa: ASSRPTGSGETQY

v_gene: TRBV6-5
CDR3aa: ASIIGGEETQY

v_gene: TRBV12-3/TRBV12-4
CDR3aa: ASSLRGGTDTQY

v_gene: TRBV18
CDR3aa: ASSYRDRGTDTQY

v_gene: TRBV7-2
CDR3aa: ASSSGVRSTEAF

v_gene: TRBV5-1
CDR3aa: ASSLWTSGGGLNNEQF

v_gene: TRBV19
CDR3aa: ASSTGDMDGYT

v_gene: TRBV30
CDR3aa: AWTLGGASGTDTQY

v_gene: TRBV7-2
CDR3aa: ASSLRTPDSPLH

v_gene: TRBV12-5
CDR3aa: ASVMNTEAF

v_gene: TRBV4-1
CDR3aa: ASSQDINQVPF

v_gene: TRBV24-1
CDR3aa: ATSPGAGETQY

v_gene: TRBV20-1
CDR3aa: SASYGGNSNEQF

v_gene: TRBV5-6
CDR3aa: ASSLAGPKETQY

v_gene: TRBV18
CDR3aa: ASSLMDGSTDTQY

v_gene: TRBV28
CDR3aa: ASSRSYNEQF

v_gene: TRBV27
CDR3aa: ASSFEGAHTDTQY

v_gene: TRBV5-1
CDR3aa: ASSPWGTGETQY

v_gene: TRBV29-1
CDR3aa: RGGESYNEQF

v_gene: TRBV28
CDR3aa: ASSFPGTSGGTSYNEQF

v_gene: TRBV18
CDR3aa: ASSPPVQGSRDTQY

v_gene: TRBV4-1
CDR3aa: ASSRNPGPTNYGYT

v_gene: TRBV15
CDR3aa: ATSREEDAKNIQY

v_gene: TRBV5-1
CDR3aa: ASSPGLGQGSHGYT

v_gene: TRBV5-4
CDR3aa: ASSLGGQGRGDEQY

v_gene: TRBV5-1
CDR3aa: ASSLEQGYGYT

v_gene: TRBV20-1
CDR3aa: SAPWQGADGELF

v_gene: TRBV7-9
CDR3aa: ASSLDRVTDTQY

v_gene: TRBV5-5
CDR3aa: ASSPDPHSGNTIY

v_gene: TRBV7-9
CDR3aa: ASSRTRNEQF

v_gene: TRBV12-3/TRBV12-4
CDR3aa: ASSSLVPWSAGANVLT

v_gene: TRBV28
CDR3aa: ASSTLRDRGYNEQF

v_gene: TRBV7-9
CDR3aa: ASSSGGNQRNTIY

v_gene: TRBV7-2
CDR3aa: ASSPSRDSWRAF

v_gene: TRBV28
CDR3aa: ASGGGGYSADTQY

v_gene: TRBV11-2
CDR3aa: ASSLSSGNLYEQY

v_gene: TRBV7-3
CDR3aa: ASGWGANTGELF

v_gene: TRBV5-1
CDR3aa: ASSSAGTNQETQY

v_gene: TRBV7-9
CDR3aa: ASRKQGAGSPLH

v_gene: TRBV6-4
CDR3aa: ASKKVASGITDTQY

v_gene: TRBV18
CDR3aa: ASSPIYPGTVDTGELF

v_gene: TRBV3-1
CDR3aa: ASSQDQGMETQY

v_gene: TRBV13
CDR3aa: ASSPRGSGERTHTQY

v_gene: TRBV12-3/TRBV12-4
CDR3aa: ASSSTGTGTTADTQY

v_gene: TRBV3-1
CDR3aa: ASSQDLDRQETQY

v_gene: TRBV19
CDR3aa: ASTLGGQDYGYT

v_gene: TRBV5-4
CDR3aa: ASSLSGVIGELF

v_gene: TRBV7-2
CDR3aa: ASSLVADTEAF

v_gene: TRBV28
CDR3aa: ASSSPGQGGGAF

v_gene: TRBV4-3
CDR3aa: ASSQVPGGGTGGSYNEQF

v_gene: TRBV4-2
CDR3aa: ASSQEQDYGYT

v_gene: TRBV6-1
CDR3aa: ASSESGSYGYT